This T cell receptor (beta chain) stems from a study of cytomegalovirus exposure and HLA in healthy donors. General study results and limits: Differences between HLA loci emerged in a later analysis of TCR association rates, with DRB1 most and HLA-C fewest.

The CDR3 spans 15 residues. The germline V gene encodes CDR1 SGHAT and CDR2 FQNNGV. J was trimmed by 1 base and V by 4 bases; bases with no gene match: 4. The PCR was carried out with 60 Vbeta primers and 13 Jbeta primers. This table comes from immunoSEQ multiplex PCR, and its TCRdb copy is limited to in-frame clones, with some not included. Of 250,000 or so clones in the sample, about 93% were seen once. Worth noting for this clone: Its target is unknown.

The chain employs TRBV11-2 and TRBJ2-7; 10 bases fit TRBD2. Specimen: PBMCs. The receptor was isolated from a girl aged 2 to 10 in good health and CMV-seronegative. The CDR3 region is CASSYTSGASYEQYF. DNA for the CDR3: TGTGCCAGCAGCTACACTAGCGGGGCTTCCTACGAGCAGTACTTC.